The entry that follows covers one TCR beta chain sequence. Its antigen is still unknown. The data were taken from a study of cytomegalovirus exposure and HLA in healthy donors. Study observations and caveats: Analysis performed later showed TCR beta chains linked to HLA being more clonally expanded than equally common others.

Trimming removed 2 bases from V and 0 bases from J; junction bases left unmatched: 3. From germline, CDR1 is MDHEN and CDR2 SYDVKM. This CDR3 has 15 residues. Use of 60 Vbeta and 13 Jbeta primers characterized the PCR. Data came from immunoSEQ multiplex PCR; TCRdb stores just in-frame clones and leaves some out. The sample carries about 31,000 clones, around 60% recorded once. This TCR derives from a man aged 50 to 59 in good health and CMV-seropositive. V is TRBV28 and J is TRBJ1-1; 7 nucleotides line up with TRBD1. Sequencing used PBMCs. The CDR3 loop reads CASSLTGDMNTEAFF. CDR3 nucleotide sequence: TGTGCCAGCAGTTTAACAGGGGATATGAACACTGAAGCTTTCTTT.